Listed here are 20 T cell receptor beta chains from one sample, sequenced in a study of cytomegalovirus exposure and HLA in healthy donors. Use of 60 Vbeta and 13 Jbeta primers characterized the PCR. Clones were sequenced by immunoSEQ multiplex PCR, and TCRdb holds only the in-frame ones, with some missing. The sample lists roughly 130,000 clones, around 83% seen once, with about 2.7% in the top ten. Sequencing was carried out using PBMCs. The receptors stem from a woman in her late teens or twenties in good health and CMV-seropositive.

The chain carries TRBV10-1 and TRBJ2-3; 12 bases are a match to TRBD2. Germline CDR1 reads WNHNN; CDR2 reads SYGVQD (reference sequence). The CDR3 is made up of 15 amino acids. With 2 bases clipped from V and 8 bases from J, the junction kept 5 bases outside the gene matches. CDR3 in DNA: TGCGCCAGCAGTGAGAGGACTAGCGGGGCCCTTACGCAGTATTTT. Translated: CASSERTSGALTQYF.

The gene calls are TRBV19 and TRBJ2-7; tentatively, D is TRBD2 (6 bases). V was clipped by 2 bases and J by 2 bases, with 10 bases between them. Germline CDR1 is LNHDA and CDR2 is SQIVND (reference sequence). This CDR3 has 14 amino acids. The CDR3 region is CASSIRGLPYEQYF. In DNA form, the CDR3 reads TGTGCCAGTAGTATAAGGGGACTGCCCTACGAGCAGTACTTC.

This clone was recorded only once. The V and J genes are TRBV10-3 and TRBJ2-3; TRBD2 matches 14 bases. Germline V CDR1 and CDR2: ENHRY, SYGVKD. The length of the CDR3 is 19 residues. The V and J ends lost 3 bases and 3 bases, in that order; junction bases with no gene match: 11. The CDR3 protein is CAISETGLAGGTVTDTQYF. The DNA for the CDR3 is TGTGCCATCAGTGAAACCGGACTAGCGGGGGGAACTGTAACAGATACGCAGTATTTT.

CDR3 nucleotide sequence: TGTGCCAGCAGTTACTCGACTAGCGGGGGATCCTACGAGCAGTACTTC. Protein: CASSYSTSGGSYEQYF. The chain links TRBV6-5 to TRBJ2-7, with TRBD2 identical over 12 bases. V lost 0 bases, J lost 1 base, and 1 base stayed unmatched. The CDR3 sequence is 16 residues long. Germline lookup yields CDR1 MNHEY and CDR2 SVGAGI.

This chain connects TRBV28 to TRBJ1-2, with 7 bases that match TRBD1. V gave up 3 bases and J gave up 4 bases; unmatched junction bases: 8. Per germline, CDR1 MDHEN and CDR2 SYDVKM. CDR3 length: 15 residues. CDR3 region: CASSLPRPGGYGYTF. Here the CDR3 DNA reads TGTGCCAGCAGTTTGCCTAGACCAGGGGGCTATGGCTACACCTTC.

The chain couples TRBV7-2 to TRBJ1-1; D gene ambiguous. Germline CDR1 is SGHTA and CDR2 is FQGNSA. V was shortened by 5 bases and J by 5 bases, with 12 bases between the two germline ends. This CDR3 comprises 13 residues. The CDR3 sequence: CASSGTRRTEAFF. The CDR3 region has the DNA TGTGCCAGCAGCGGAACCAGGCGAACTGAAGCTTTCTTT.

The chain carries TRBV6-1 and TRBJ1-2; D ambiguous. CDR3 length: 13 amino acids. CDR1 is MNHNS, CDR2 SASEGT, per germline. Trimming removed 3 bases from V and 4 bases from J, with 9 bases in between. DNA of the CDR3: TGTGCCAGCAGTGAGCCGACAACCTATGGCTACACCTTC. Protein sequence: CASSEPTTYGYTF.

This clone was observed a few times. This chain links TRBV9 with TRBJ1-2; D might be TRBD1 (5 bases). This CDR3 comprises 13 residues. The germline V gene encodes CDR1 SGDLS and CDR2 YYNGEE. V was shortened by 5 bases and J by 8 bases, with 16 bases between the two germline ends. DNA of the CDR3: TGTGCCAGCAGTGTCCAGGGCGCCCCCGGCTACACCTTC. Translation gives CASSVQGAPGYTF. Variable domain in full (rest from reference TRBV9 and TRBJ1-2): DSGVTQTPKHLITATGQRVTLRCSPRSGDLSVYWYQQSLDQGLQFLIQYYNGEERAKGNILERFSAQQFPDLHSELNLSSLELGDSALYFCASSVQGAPGYTFGSGTRLTVV.

This chain connects TRBV9 to TRBJ1-6, with a possible D match to TRBD1 (6 bases). There are 16 residues in the CDR3. Trimming pared 4 bases from V and 2 bases from J, leaving 13 bases between. Germline V lookup: CDR1 SGDLS, CDR2 YYNGEE. CDR3 protein: CASSPEGDPYNSPLHF. CDR3 DNA: TGTGCCAGCAGCCCAGAGGGGGATCCCTATAATTCACCCCTCCACTTT.

As DNA, the CDR3 is TGTGCCATCAGTGAGCCGGGACTAGCCCAAGAGACCCAGTACTTC. This translates into CAISEPGLAQETQYF. The chain recombines TRBV10-3 with TRBJ2-5; 9 nucleotides line up with TRBD2. The CDR3 runs 15 residues. V dropped 2 bases and J dropped 1; count of bases not matched to a gene: 2. Germline CDR1 and CDR2: ENHRY and SYGVKD.

This clone was picked up a small number of times. This sequence joins TRBV6-1 and TRBJ1-1; 8 nucleotides match TRBD1. CDR3 length equals 16 residues. Germline values: CDR1 MNHNS, CDR2 SASEGT. The J segment lost 1 base and the V segment lost 2 bases, leaving 6 bases of the junction unmatched. CDR3 sequence: CASSESSGTGNTEAFF. The DNA of the CDR3 is TGTGCCAGCAGTGAATCATCCGGGACAGGGAACACTGAAGCTTTCTTT.

The chain carries TRBV5-6 and TRBJ1-5; D is possibly TRBD1 (6 bases). The length of the CDR3 is 15 residues. V shed 3 bases and J shed 2 bases, with 12 bases lying between them. CDR1 is SGHDT and CDR2 is YYEEEE in the germline V gene. This CDR3 reads CASSSDRRGNQPQHF. DNA for the CDR3: TGTGCCAGCAGCTCGGACAGACGAGGCAATCAGCCCCAGCATTTT.

On this clone: The sample holds other DNA sequences that translate to the same CDR3. The genes are TRBV5-1 and TRBJ1-2, with unresolved D. Germline CDR1 reads SGHRS; CDR2 reads YFSETQ. V was shortened by 0 bases and J by 5 bases, with 14 bases between the two germline ends. This CDR3 is built from 15 residues. The CDR3 protein is CASSLEGAAIYGYTF. CDR3 DNA sequence: TGCGCCAGCAGCTTGGAGGGAGCCGCTATTTATGGCTACACCTTC. Looking up the rest from reference TRBV5-1 and TRBJ1-2 gives the full variable domain: KAGVTQTPRYLIKTRGQQVTLSCSPISGHRSVSWYQQTPGQGLQFLFEYFSETQRNKGNFPGRFSGRQFSNSRSEMNVSTLELGDSALYLCASSLEGAAIYGYTFGSGTRLTVV.

The chain has TRBV2 and TRBJ2-7; 8 positions agree with TRBD1. Germline assignment: CDR1 SNHLY and CDR2 FYNNEI. V lost 3 bases, J lost 2 bases, and 9 bases stayed unmatched. The CDR3 covers 16 residues. CDR3 protein: CASSDSDRAGTYEQYF. The CDR3 coding sequence is TGTGCCAGCAGTGATTCGGACAGGGCGGGGACCTACGAGCAGTACTTC.

This chain connects TRBV7-9 to TRBJ1-1; D may be TRBD1 (5 bases). CDR3 size: 14 residues. V was cut by 5 bases and J by 7 bases, with 17 bases left in between. Germline lookup yields CDR1 SEHNR and CDR2 FQNEAQ (reference sequence). The CDR3 bases are TGTGCCAGCAGCCCCTTGATGGGGGGGAGTGAAGCTTTCTTT. Its protein is CASSPLMGGSEAFF.

The gene calls are TRBV6-5 and TRBJ1-1; 7 bases match TRBD1. Unmatched junction bases numbered 10, after V lost 4 bases and J lost 2 bases. The germline V gene has CDR1 MNHEY and CDR2 SVGAGI. The CDR3 is 16 residues long. In DNA form, the CDR3 reads TGTGCCAGCAGTTCTTCCTCCGGGACAGATAACACTGAAGCTTTCTTT. Protein product: CASSSSSGTDNTEAFF.

This chain links TRBV6-1 with TRBJ1-1; D perhaps matches TRBD1 (6 bases). Per the germline V gene, CDR1 is MNHNS and CDR2 is SASEGT. Trimming took 6 bases from V and 3 from J, leaving 11 bases between them. The CDR3 is 13 amino acids. The CDR3 protein is CASSQQGYTEAFF. The CDR3 region has the DNA TGTGCCAGCAGCCAACAGGGTTACACTGAAGCTTTCTTT.

This chain links TRBV2 with TRBJ2-1, with 10 bases that match TRBD2. This CDR3 is built from 17 residues. The trim removed 6 bases at V and 6 bases at J, leaving 14 bases unmatched. CDR1 and CDR2 from the germline V gene are SNHLY and FYNNEI. In DNA, the CDR3 is TGTGCCAGCAGCGAACCTACTACTAGCGGGGACCTCAATGAGCAGTTCTTC. It yields the protein CASSEPTTSGDLNEQFF.

The V and J genes are TRBV5-1 and TRBJ2-2; 11 bases line up with TRBD2. V gave up 0 bases and J gave up 6 bases; unmatched junction bases: 1. The CDR3 is 15 residues long. The germline V gene encodes CDR1 SGHRS and CDR2 YFSETQ. The CDR3 DNA reads TGCGCCAGCAGCTTGGATAGCGGGGGGGCCGGGGAGCTGTTTTTT. It encodes CASSLDSGGAGELFF.

In this sample, this clone turned up a few times. The chain is built from TRBV18 and TRBJ2-7; 8 nucleotides align to TRBD1. Germline values: CDR1 KGHSH, CDR2 LQKENI. With 4 bases clipped from V and 3 bases from J, the junction kept 5 bases outside the gene matches. The CDR3 totals 14 residues. For the CDR3, the DNA is TGTGCCAGCTCACTGACAGGGGCGGGCTACGAGCAGTACTTC. It codes for CASSLTGAGYEQYF.